Each of the 10 T cell receptor beta chains below was sequenced from the same sample in a study of shared clonotypes between healthy human individuals. Naive CD8 isolation took CD45RO-negative cells positively selected for CCR7 and excluded terminally differentiated effector memory CD45RA+ cells. Clones were sequenced by immunoSEQ multiplex PCR, and TCRdb holds only the in-frame ones, with some missing. Of around 2.1 million clones in the sample, more than 85% were seen once. Source material: naive CD8+ T cells from PBMCs. All receptors come from a man between 18 and 29 years old in good health. Some clones in this sample may be carry-over from other donors' samples.

The chain recombines TRBV28 with TRBJ2-4; 10 bases are a match to TRBD1. V lost 6 bases to trimming and J lost 8 bases; unmatched junction nucleotides: 1. Looked up from germline, CDR1 is MDHEN and CDR2 is SYDVKM. This CDR3 spans 12 amino acids. The chain's CDR3 is CASSGTGDIQYF. The DNA for the CDR3 is TGTGCCAGCAGCGGGACAGGGGACATTCAGTACTTC.

This clone was counted a few times. The chain couples TRBV2 to TRBJ1-5; a weak D match, TRBD1 (6 bases). The CDR3 runs to 13 residues. Germline lookup yields CDR1 SNHLY and CDR2 FYNNEI. Deletions cut 6 bases from V and 9 bases from J, with 15 bases between. The CDR3 loop is CASRLQGGGPQHF. CDR3 in DNA: TGTGCCAGCAGACTACAGGGAGGTGGGCCCCAGCATTTT.

The chain employs TRBV7-6 and TRBJ2-3, with D possibly called TRBD1 or TRBD2 (5 bases each). Germline-derived CDR1 and CDR2 are SGHVS and FNYEAQ. V lost 4 bases and J 1 base, leaving 12 bases between the germline ends. The CDR3 length is 15 residues. The CDR3 DNA follows: TGTGCCAGCAGCTCCCTCCCGGGACGCACAGATACGCAGTATTTT. Its protein product is CASSSLPGRTDTQYF.

The chain carries TRBV29-1 and TRBJ1-1; perhaps TRBD1 as D (6 bases). The CDR3 is 15 amino acids. The V gene lost 1 base and the J gene lost 4 bases, with 16 bases spanning the gap. Germline V lookup: CDR1 SQVTM, CDR2 ANQGSEA. Here the CDR3 reads CSVEAWTAPRTEAFF. As DNA, the CDR3 is TGCAGCGTTGAAGCCTGGACAGCCCCACGCACTGAAGCTTTCTTT.

The rearrangement links TRBV6-1 to TRBJ1-2; 7 nucleotides align to TRBD1. CDR3 length equals 11 residues. Germline loops: CDR1 MNHNS, CDR2 SASEGT. The V segment lost 10 bases and the J segment 4 bases; nucleotides outside the gene matches: 3. The CDR3 sequence: CAIAGGYGYTF. CDR3 coding DNA: TGTGCCATCGCAGGGGGCTATGGCTACACCTTC.

This clone was seen once. The genes are TRBV4-1 and TRBJ1-1; D gene unclear. Trimming removed 1 base at V and 1 base at J, with 13 bases between. This CDR3 has 16 residues. The germline gives CDR1 MGHRA, CDR2 YSYEKL. This CDR3 reads CASSQVSRDGNTEAFF. The CDR3 region has the DNA TGCGCCAGCAGCCAAGTCAGTAGGGATGGGAACACTGAAGCTTTCTTT.

The chain uses TRBV27 and TRBJ1-2; D possibly corresponds to TRBD1 (6 bases). The V gene lost 10 bases and the J gene lost 2 bases, with 20 bases spanning the gap. This CDR3 contains 15 residues. Germline V gene sequence: CDR1 MNHEY, CDR2 SMNVEV (reference sequence). CDR3 DNA sequence: TGTGCCACCGCCCTGCTGGACAGAAGAAACTATGGCTACACCTTC. Amino acid sequence: CATALLDRRNYGYTF.

In its sample, this clone was seen once. Other DNA sequences from this sample encode an identical CDR3 as well. The chain uses TRBV7-9 and TRBJ2-7; 7 bases are a match to TRBD1. V was pared by 1 base and J by 4 bases, with 1 base of the junction left unmatched. CDR1 SEHNR and CDR2 FQNEAQ come from the germline V gene (reference sequence). This CDR3 contains 13 residues. This chain's CDR3 is CASSLGGQYEQYF. The CDR3 nucleotides read TGTGCCAGCAGCTTAGGGGGACAGTACGAGCAGTACTTC.

The chain has TRBV5-1 and TRBJ2-1, with 8 bases identical to TRBD1. Germline V gene sequence: CDR1 SGHRS, CDR2 YFSETQ. Trimming at V came to 0 bases and at J to 7 bases, leaving 12 bases not matched to a gene. This CDR3 has 17 residues. The CDR3 here is CASSLEAQGATFNEQFF. As DNA, the CDR3 is TGCGCCAGCAGCTTGGAAGCCCAGGGGGCGACTTTTAATGAGCAGTTCTTC.

The rearrangement uses TRBV7-8 and TRBJ2-5; possible D gene TRBD1, 5 bases. V was cut by 1 base and J by 2 bases, with 14 bases left in between. The germline V gene has CDR1 SGHVS and CDR2 FQNEAQ. This CDR3 is built from 16 residues. Here the CDR3 reads CASSLEFRGPQETQYF. In DNA form, the CDR3 reads TGTGCCAGCAGCTTAGAGTTTAGGGGCCCTCAAGAGACCCAGTACTTC.